These T cell receptor beta chains were read from a single sample in a study of T cell responses to AZD1222 COVID-19 vaccine. Sequencing used immunoSEQ multiplex PCR; TCRdb keeps in-frame clones, though not all of them. Among 85,000 to 130,000 clones listed, approximately 86% were seen once. Here the sequenced sample was peripheral blood, taken 28 days after the second dose of the MenACWY control vaccine. The receptors stem from an adult who received the MenACWY meningococcal vaccine as a control. Both conserved end residues are part of each CDR3. The D gene is left open where the match is weak. The size field is filled for only some rows; it gives once, few, many or a size class.

j_call: TRBJ2-1; d_call: .; clone_size: .; cdr3_length: 13; v_call: TRBV30; cdr3_aa: CAWISQGYNEQFF; cdr3_nt: TGTGCCTGGATCAGCCAGGGCTACAATGAGCAGTTCTTC
j_call: TRBJ1-1; d_call: .; clone_size: .; cdr3_length: 11; v_call: TRBV20-1; cdr3_aa: CSAARVGEAFF; cdr3_nt: TGCAGTGCTGCCCGGGTGGGTGAAGCTTTCTTT
j_call: TRBJ1-4; d_call: TRBD1; clone_size: .; cdr3_length: 15; v_call: TRBV7-8; cdr3_aa: CASSPRTGVHEKLFF; cdr3_nt: TGTGCCAGCAGCCCGAGGACAGGAGTTCATGAAAAACTGTTTTTT
j_call: TRBJ1-2; d_call: .; clone_size: .; cdr3_length: 12; v_call: TRBV18; cdr3_aa: CASSPQAGWCTF; cdr3_nt: TGTGCCAGCTCACCACAAGCAGGGTGGTGCACCTTC
j_call: TRBJ1-5; d_call: .; clone_size: .; cdr3_length: 15; v_call: TRBV2; cdr3_aa: CASSPSRGSNQPQHF; cdr3_nt: TGTGCCAGCAGTCCTTCTCGGGGTAGCAATCAGCCCCAGCATTTT
j_call: TRBJ2-2; d_call: TRBD2; clone_size: .; cdr3_length: 17; v_call: TRBV24-1; cdr3_aa: CATSDYRTSGDKRELFF; cdr3_nt: TGTGCCACCAGTGATTATCGAACTAGCGGGGACAAAAGGGAGCTGTTTTTT
j_call: TRBJ2-2; d_call: .; clone_size: .; cdr3_length: 18; v_call: TRBV7-6; cdr3_aa: CASSYARTRGPLNGELFF; cdr3_nt: TGTGCCAGCAGCTATGCGCGCACACGGGGCCCCCTAAACGGGGAGCTGTTTTTT
j_call: TRBJ2-3; d_call: .; clone_size: .; cdr3_length: 19; v_call: TRBV10-1; cdr3_aa: CASSELSGNRGGWTDTQYF; cdr3_nt: TGCGCCAGCAGTGAATTGTCCGGAAACAGGGGAGGGTGGACAGATACGCAGTATTTT
j_call: TRBJ1-2; d_call: .; clone_size: few; cdr3_length: 12; v_call: TRBV30; cdr3_aa: CAWSVGGVRYTF; cdr3_nt: TGTGCCTGGAGTGTGGGGGGTGTGCGCTACACCTTC
j_call: TRBJ2-5; d_call: .; clone_size: few; cdr3_length: 17; v_call: TRBV4-1; cdr3_aa: CASSQDWLQTFQETQYF; cdr3_nt: TGCGCCAGCAGCCAAGATTGGTTGCAAACATTTCAAGAGACCCAGTACTTC
j_call: TRBJ1-1; d_call: TRBD1; clone_size: .; cdr3_length: 14; v_call: TRBV6-2/TRBV6-3; cdr3_aa: CASTPGTGAREAFF; cdr3_nt: TGTGCCAGCACCCCCGGGACAGGCGCCCGTGAAGCTTTCTTT
j_call: TRBJ2-1; d_call: .; clone_size: .; cdr3_length: 17; v_call: TRBV11-2; cdr3_aa: CASSDPIRGLFHNEQFF; cdr3_nt: TGTGCCAGCAGCGATCCAATACGGGGGCTTTTCCACAATGAGCAGTTCTTC
j_call: TRBJ2-7; d_call: .; clone_size: .; cdr3_length: 14; v_call: TRBV28; cdr3_aa: CASSLLRAAYEQYF; cdr3_nt: TGTGCCAGCAGTTTACTCAGGGCCGCCTACGAGCAGTACTTC
j_call: TRBJ2-2; d_call: TRBD1; clone_size: .; cdr3_length: 14; v_call: TRBV9; cdr3_aa: CASGQDSHTGELFF; cdr3_nt: TGTGCCAGCGGACAGGACAGTCACACCGGGGAGCTGTTTTTT
j_call: TRBJ2-2; d_call: .; clone_size: .; cdr3_length: 14; v_call: TRBV24-1; cdr3_aa: CATRGQGATGELFF; cdr3_nt: TGTGCCACCCGGGGCCAGGGAGCGACCGGGGAGCTGTTTTTT
j_call: TRBJ1-2; d_call: .; clone_size: .; cdr3_length: 12; v_call: TRBV7-2; cdr3_aa: CASSFTRDGYTF; cdr3_nt: TGTGCCAGCAGCTTTACCCGGGACGGCTACACCTTC
j_call: TRBJ1-1; d_call: .; clone_size: once; cdr3_length: 12; v_call: TRBV19; cdr3_aa: CASKRGDTEAFF; cdr3_nt: TGTGCCAGTAAGCGGGGGGACACTGAAGCTTTCTTT
j_call: TRBJ2-5; d_call: .; clone_size: .; cdr3_length: 15; v_call: TRBV9; cdr3_aa: CASSVAIGAPGTQYF; cdr3_nt: TGTGCCAGCAGCGTAGCTATTGGGGCCCCCGGGACCCAGTACTTC
j_call: TRBJ2-5; d_call: .; clone_size: once; cdr3_length: 14; v_call: TRBV28; cdr3_aa: CASSLVGPPETQYF; cdr3_nt: TGTGCCAGCAGTTTAGTGGGCCCCCCAGAGACCCAGTACTTC
j_call: TRBJ1-1; d_call: TRBD1; clone_size: once; cdr3_length: 13; v_call: TRBV4-1; cdr3_aa: CASSVTGGAEAFF; cdr3_nt: TGCGCCAGCAGCGTTACAGGGGGAGCTGAAGCTTTCTTT
j_call: TRBJ2-1; d_call: TRBD2; clone_size: .; cdr3_length: 15; v_call: TRBV6-2/TRBV6-3; cdr3_aa: CASSSLRGGRNEQFF; cdr3_nt: TGTGCCAGCAGTTCCCTGCGGGGGGGCAGGAATGAGCAGTTCTTC
j_call: TRBJ1-5; d_call: TRBD1; clone_size: .; cdr3_length: 15; v_call: TRBV6-6; cdr3_aa: CASSGTGTGNQPQHF; cdr3_nt: TGTGCCAGCAGTGGCACCGGGACAGGGAATCAGCCCCAGCATTTT
j_call: TRBJ2-3; d_call: .; clone_size: .; cdr3_length: 15; v_call: TRBV5-1; cdr3_aa: CASRSGLPVTDTQYF; cdr3_nt: TGCGCCAGCAGATCTGGACTCCCAGTCACAGATACGCAGTATTTT
j_call: TRBJ2-5; d_call: .; clone_size: .; cdr3_length: 12; v_call: TRBV7-9; cdr3_aa: CASNRPQETQYF; cdr3_nt: TGTGCCAGCAACAGACCGCAAGAGACCCAGTACTTC
j_call: TRBJ1-2; d_call: .; clone_size: .; cdr3_length: 15; v_call: TRBV7-2; cdr3_aa: CASSLSRQDLGGYTF; cdr3_nt: TGTGCCAGCAGCTTATCAAGACAGGATCTAGGGGGCTACACCTTC
j_call: TRBJ2-7; d_call: .; clone_size: .; cdr3_length: 13; v_call: TRBV19; cdr3_aa: CASGKQGFYEQYF; cdr3_nt: TGTGCCAGTGGTAAACAGGGTTTCTACGAGCAGTACTTC
j_call: TRBJ1-6; d_call: .; clone_size: .; cdr3_length: 15; v_call: TRBV28; cdr3_aa: CASSLPAGSGSPLHF; cdr3_nt: TGTGCCAGCAGTTTACCCGCAGGGTCGGGTTCACCCCTCCACTTT
j_call: TRBJ2-5; d_call: .; clone_size: .; cdr3_length: 17; v_call: TRBV4-1; cdr3_aa: CASSQGSFRGGQETQYF; cdr3_nt: TGCGCCAGCAGCCAAGGAAGCTTCAGGGGAGGACAAGAGACCCAGTACTTC
j_call: TRBJ1-2; d_call: TRBD1; clone_size: .; cdr3_length: 14; v_call: TRBV6-5; cdr3_aa: CASSPAGGLYGYTF; cdr3_nt: TGTGCCAGCAGCCCCGCAGGGGGCCTCTATGGCTACACCTTC
j_call: TRBJ1-3; d_call: .; clone_size: few; cdr3_length: 11; v_call: TRBV6-2/TRBV6-3; cdr3_aa: CASSQGNTIYF; cdr3_nt: TGTGCCAGCAGCCAAGGAAACACCATATATTTT
j_call: TRBJ1-5; d_call: .; clone_size: few; cdr3_length: 13; v_call: TRBV7-2; cdr3_aa: CASSLDEYQPQHF; cdr3_nt: TGTGCCAGCAGCTTAGACGAGTATCAGCCCCAGCATTTT
j_call: TRBJ2-6; d_call: .; clone_size: .; cdr3_length: 16; v_call: TRBV6-7; cdr3_aa: CASSYSSASGANVLTF; cdr3_nt: TGTGCCAGCAGTTACTCATCGGCGTCTGGGGCCAACGTCCTGACTTTC
j_call: TRBJ2-5; d_call: TRBD2; clone_size: .; cdr3_length: 16; v_call: TRBV5-1; cdr3_aa: CASSLRLAGGQETQYF; cdr3_nt: TGCGCCAGCAGCTTGAGGCTAGCGGGGGGACAAGAGACCCAGTACTTC
j_call: TRBJ2-6; d_call: TRBD1; clone_size: .; cdr3_length: 15; v_call: TRBV9; cdr3_aa: CASSRTGDGANVLTF; cdr3_nt: TGTGCCAGCAGTCGAACAGGGGACGGGGCCAACGTCCTGACTTTC
j_call: TRBJ2-5; d_call: .; clone_size: once; cdr3_length: 12; v_call: TRBV27; cdr3_aa: CASSRNGKTQYF; cdr3_nt: TGTGCCAGCAGCCGGAACGGGAAGACCCAGTACTTC
j_call: TRBJ1-3; d_call: .; clone_size: .; cdr3_length: 16; v_call: TRBV6-2/TRBV6-3; cdr3_aa: CASSRIPAASGNTIYF; cdr3_nt: TGTGCCAGCAGCCGTATCCCAGCAGCCTCTGGAAACACCATATATTTT
j_call: TRBJ2-7; d_call: TRBD1; clone_size: once; cdr3_length: 17; v_call: TRBV13; cdr3_aa: CASSYRDRTLSSYEQYF; cdr3_nt: TGTGCCAGCAGCTACCGGGACAGAACCCTCAGCTCCTACGAGCAGTACTTC